The T cell receptor beta chain under discussion was sequenced for a study of identical twins. Regarding the study as a whole: Twin-shared out-of-frame alpha sequences were enriched for low generation probability. Excess sharing between twins was weaker in beta out-of-frame sequences.

Every one of the donors was a healthy Caucasian. Template switching added a universal primer site; cDNA carried unique molecular identifiers. MiXCR, run by TCRdb on the 5' RACE reads, gives a single entry per CDR3 protein. Of roughly 630,000 distinct CDR3 sequences detected, 7.1% appear once; the ten largest clones hold 1.6%. The table lists this clonotype with a few counts. The target antigen is unknown. These data also featured in a second study, about yellow fever vaccine responses in identical twins.

Material for sequencing was PBMCs. This TCR came from a woman younger than 35 in good health.

CDR3 in amino acids: CSATPLAGVTDTQYF. The CDR3 nucleotides are TGCAGTGCTACCCCCCTGGCGGGAGTCACAGATACGCAGTATTTT. V usage is TRBV20-1 and J usage is TRBJ2-3, with 7 positions matching TRBD2. V lost 4 bases and J lost 2; bases outside the gene matches: 9. The CDR3 has 15 residues. The germline CDR1 and CDR2 sequences are DFQATT and SNEGSKA (reference sequence).